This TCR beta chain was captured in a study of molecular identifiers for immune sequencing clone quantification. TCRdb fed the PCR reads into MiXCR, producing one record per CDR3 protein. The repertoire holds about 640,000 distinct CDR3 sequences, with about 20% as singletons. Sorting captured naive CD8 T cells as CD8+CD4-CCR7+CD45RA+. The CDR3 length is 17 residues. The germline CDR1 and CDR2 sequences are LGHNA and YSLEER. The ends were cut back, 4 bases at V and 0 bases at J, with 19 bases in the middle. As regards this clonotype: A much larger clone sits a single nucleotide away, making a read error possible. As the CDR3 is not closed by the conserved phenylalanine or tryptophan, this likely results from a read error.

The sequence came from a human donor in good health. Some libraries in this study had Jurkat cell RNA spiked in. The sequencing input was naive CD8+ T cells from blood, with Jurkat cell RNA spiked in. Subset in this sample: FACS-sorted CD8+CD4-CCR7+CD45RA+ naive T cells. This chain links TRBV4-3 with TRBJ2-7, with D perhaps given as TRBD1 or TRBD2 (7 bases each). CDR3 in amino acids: CASSPGGGIGSSYEQYL. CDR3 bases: TGCGCCAGCAGCCCAGGGGGGGGAATAGGCAGCTCCTACGAGCAGTACTTA.